Listed below are T cell receptor beta chains from one sample, sequenced in a study of blood T cell repertoires in COVID-19. Method: immunoSEQ multiplex PCR; TCRdb's copy keeps in-frame clones and lacks some. The sample lists approximately 88,000 clones; approximately 90% were seen once. Sequenced: peripheral blood. These receptors came from a male donor with acute or convalescent COVID-19. Each CDR3 is given with its conserved first and last residue. Each record gives: CDR3 length, J gene, V gene, clone size, D gene, CDR3 protein, CDR3 DNA. D genes are given only for firm matches. Some rows have no size entry. The others give once, few or many, or a class for an expanded clone.

13,TRBJ2-7,TRBV10-3,.,.,CAISPDSSYEQYF,TGTGCCATCAGCCCGGACAGTTCCTACGAGCAGTACTTC
13,TRBJ2-2,TRBV6-2/TRBV6-3,.,TRBD2,CASSGLATGELFF,TGTGCCAGCAGTGGACTAGCCACCGGGGAGCTGTTTTTT
19,TRBJ2-6,TRBV10-3,once,TRBD1,CAISEPLGSTGIGANVLTF,TGTGCCATCAGTGAGCCCCTCGGTTCGACAGGGATAGGGGCCAACGTCCTGACTTTC
15,TRBJ1-5,TRBV30,once,.,CAWSVRGTGNQPQHF,TGTGCCTGGAGTGTACGGGGAACTGGCAATCAGCCCCAGCATTTT
13,TRBJ2-2,TRBV29-1,.,.,CSAQQESTGELFF,TGCAGCGCCCAGCAGGAATCCACCGGGGAGCTGTTTTTT
15,TRBJ1-5,TRBV19,.,.,CASSMGQSSNQPQHF,TGTGCCAGTAGTATGGGACAAAGCAGCAATCAGCCCCAGCATTTT
13,TRBJ1-1,TRBV30,few,.,CAWSGRGNTEAFF,TGTGCCTGGAGTGGCAGGGGCAACACTGAAGCTTTCTTT
13,TRBJ1-2,TRBV18,.,TRBD1,CASSATGWDGYTF,TGTGCCAGCTCAGCGACAGGGTGGGATGGCTACACCTTC
15,TRBJ1-6,TRBV27,few,TRBD1,CASSSDRDGNSPLHF,TGTGCCAGCAGTTCCGACAGGGATGGTAATTCACCCCTCCACTTT
14,TRBJ2-1,TRBV7-9,.,TRBD1,CASTRTGGNNEQFF,TGTGCCAGCACAAGGACAGGGGGCAATAATGAGCAGTTCTTC
18,TRBJ1-1,TRBV30,few,TRBD1,CASFFLEGAPGQNTEAFF,TGTGCCTCCTTTTTCTTAGAGGGGGCGCCGGGACAGAACACTGAAGCTTTCTTT
14,TRBJ1-5,TRBV2,.,.,CASSEGRGNQPQHF,TGTGCCAGCAGTGAAGGACGGGGCAATCAGCCCCAGCATTTT
17,TRBJ2-3,TRBV9,.,TRBD2,CASSSGTSGGAADTQYF,TGTGCCAGCAGCTCCGGGACTAGCGGGGGGGCCGCAGATACGCAGTATTTT
15,TRBJ1-4,TRBV19,.,.,CASSIQIATNEKLFF,TGTGCCAGTAGTATCCAGATTGCAACTAATGAAAAACTGTTTTTT
15,TRBJ1-5,TRBV5-1,.,.,CASSLDPAPGQPQHF,TGCGCCAGCAGCTTGGATCCAGCCCCGGGTCAGCCCCAGCATTTT
19,TRBJ2-1,TRBV18,.,TRBD2,CASSPRVAGGQGDYNEQFF,TGTGCCAGCTCACCACGAGTAGCGGGGGGACAAGGGGATTACAATGAGCAGTTCTTC
15,TRBJ1-2,TRBV6-5,.,TRBD1,CASRSGTGASYGYTF,TGTGCCAGCAGATCCGGGACAGGGGCAAGCTATGGCTACACCTTC
15,TRBJ2-3,TRBV7-9,.,.,CASSLRRGTPDTQYF,TGTGCCAGCAGCTTAAGGAGAGGGACTCCAGATACGCAGTATTTT
15,TRBJ2-3,TRBV7-2,.,.,CASSPFGHSTDTQYF,TGTGCCAGCAGCCCATTTGGCCACAGCACAGATACGCAGTATTTT
15,TRBJ1-2,TRBV6-5,.,.,CASSYLGDTNYGYTF,TGTGCCAGCAGTTACTTAGGGGACACCAACTATGGCTACACCTTC
15,TRBJ2-3,TRBV18,.,.,CASSPDLVREDTQYF,TGTGCCAGCTCACCAGACTTAGTTCGTGAAGATACGCAGTATTTT
15,TRBJ1-2,TRBV5-5,few,TRBD1,CASSSQQGGNYGYTF,TGTGCCAGCAGCTCCCAACAGGGGGGCAACTATGGCTACACCTTC
12,TRBJ2-5,TRBV3-1/TRBV3-2,.,.,CASRRSGETQYF,TGTGCCAGCAGACGCAGCGGAGAGACCCAGTACTTC
15,TRBJ1-5,TRBV5-1,.,.,CASSLIPGANQPQHF,TGCGCCAGCAGCTTGATCCCAGGGGCCAATCAGCCCCAGCATTTT
16,TRBJ2-1,TRBV7-6,once,.,CASSHGSSQGYNEQFF,TGTGCCAGCAGCCACGGGTCCTCCCAGGGCTACAATGAGCAGTTCTTC
17,TRBJ1-6,TRBV5-1,few,TRBD1,CASSPGTGGSKNSPLHF,TGCGCCAGCAGCCCTGGGACAGGGGGCTCGAAAAATTCACCCCTCCACTTT
14,TRBJ1-2,TRBV3-1/TRBV3-2,few,TRBD1,CASSQVQGAHGYTF,TGTGCCAGCAGCCAAGTACAGGGGGCCCATGGCTACACCTTC
18,TRBJ2-5,TRBV10-3,.,.,CAISDLRGVAGAQETQYF,TGTGCCATCAGTGATCTTCGTGGGGTTGCGGGGGCCCAAGAGACCCAGTACTTC
17,TRBJ1-6,TRBV30,.,TRBD1,CAWSVVPPGQGNSPLHF,TGTGCCTGGAGTGTAGTCCCTCCGGGACAGGGAAATTCACCCCTCCACTTT
15,TRBJ1-4,TRBV5-1,few,.,CASSLVTGTNEKLFF,TGCGCCAGCAGCTTGGTTACAGGGACTAATGAAAAACTGTTTTTT
13,TRBJ2-4,TRBV27,.,TRBD1,CASSGTERNIQYF,TGTGCCAGTTCCGGGACAGAGCGAAACATTCAGTACTTC
15,TRBJ2-1,TRBV29-1,.,TRBD2,CSVATGDGLAGGQFF,TGCAGCGTTGCTACAGGCGATGGACTAGCGGGGGGGCAGTTCTTC
15,TRBJ1-4,TRBV5-5,.,TRBD1,CASSLQGATNEKLFF,TGTGCCAGCAGCTTGCAGGGGGCGACTAATGAAAAACTGTTTTTT
15,TRBJ1-2,TRBV7-2,.,TRBD1,CASSLEGQGVGGYTF,TGTGCCAGCAGCTTAGAGGGACAGGGGGTAGGAGGCTACACCTTC
11,TRBJ2-1,TRBV6-5,.,.,CASSRGNEQFF,TGTGCCAGCAGTCGGGGGAATGAGCAGTTCTTC
15,TRBJ1-2,TRBV30,.,TRBD1,CAWRAPLRGQGGYTF,TGTGCCTGGAGAGCCCCACTGAGGGGGCAAGGTGGCTACACCTTC
14,TRBJ1-6,TRBV7-8,.,.,CASSGQGPGSPLHF,TGTGCCAGCAGTGGTCAGGGGCCGGGTTCACCCCTCCACTTT
14,TRBJ1-5,TRBV6-1,.,.,CASSERSAGGPQHF,TGTGCCAGCAGTGAAAGGTCGGCTGGAGGGCCCCAGCATTTT
15,TRBJ2-5,TRBV15,once,.,CATSTPRGGAETQYF,TGTGCCACCAGCACACCGAGAGGGGGGGCGGAGACCCAGTACTTC
16,TRBJ1-5,TRBV24-1,once,.,CATSDTQGTSNQPQHF,TGTGCCACCAGTGATACGCAGGGGACAAGCAATCAGCCCCAGCATTTT
15,TRBJ2-7,TRBV11-3,.,.,CASSPSGDPGYEQYF,TGTGCCAGCAGCCCCAGTGGAGATCCTGGCTACGAGCAGTACTTC